The present T cell receptor (beta chain) was sequenced within a study of blood T cell repertoires in COVID-19. J lost 15 bases, V lost 5 bases, and 14 bases had no gene match. The CDR3 spans 16 residues. Germline lookup yields CDR1 LNHDA and CDR2 SQIVND (reference sequence). Sequencing used immunoSEQ multiplex PCR; TCRdb keeps in-frame clones, though not all of them. In the table there are some 98,000 clones, approximately 80% of which are singletons. The rearrangement links TRBV19 to TRBJ2-1, with 15 bases identical to TRBD2. Material: peripheral blood. The receptor's source is a human donor in a cohort sampled during active COVID-19. The CDR3 spells CASSPLRPGLAGGWFF. The CDR3 nucleotides are TGTGCCAGTAGTCCTTTACGACCGGGACTAGCGGGAGGATGGTTCTTC. Full variable domain (remainder filled in from reference TRBV19 and TRBJ2-1): DGGITQSPKYLFRKEGQNVTLSCEQNLNHDAMYWYRQDPGQGLRLIYYSQIVNDFQKGDIAEGYSVSREKKESFPLTVTSAQKNPTAFYLCASSPLRPGLAGGWFFGPGTRLTVL.